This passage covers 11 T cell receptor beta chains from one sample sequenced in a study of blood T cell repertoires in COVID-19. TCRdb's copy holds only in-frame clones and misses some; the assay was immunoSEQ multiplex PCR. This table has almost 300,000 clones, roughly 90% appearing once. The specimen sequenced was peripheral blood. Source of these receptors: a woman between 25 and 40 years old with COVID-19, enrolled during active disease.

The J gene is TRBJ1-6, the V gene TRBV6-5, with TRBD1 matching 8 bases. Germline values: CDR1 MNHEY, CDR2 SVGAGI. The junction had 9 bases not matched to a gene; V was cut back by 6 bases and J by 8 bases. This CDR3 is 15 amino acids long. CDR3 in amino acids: CASRIQTGVDSPLHF. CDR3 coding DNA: TGTGCCAGCAGAATACAGACAGGGGTAGATTCACCCCTCCACTTT.

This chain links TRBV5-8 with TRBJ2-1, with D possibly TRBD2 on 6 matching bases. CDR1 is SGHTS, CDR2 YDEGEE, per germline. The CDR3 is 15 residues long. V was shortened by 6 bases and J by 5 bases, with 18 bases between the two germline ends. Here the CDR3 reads CASTKAGFRNNEQFF. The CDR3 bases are TGTGCCAGCACCAAGGCGGGGTTCCGAAACAATGAGCAGTTCTTC.

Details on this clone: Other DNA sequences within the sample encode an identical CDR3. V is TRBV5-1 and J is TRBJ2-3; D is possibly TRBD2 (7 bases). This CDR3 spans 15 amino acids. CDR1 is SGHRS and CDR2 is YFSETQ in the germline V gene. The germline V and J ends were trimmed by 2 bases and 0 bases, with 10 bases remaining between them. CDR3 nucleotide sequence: TGCGCCAGCAGCTTACGGGGGGCCAGCACAGATACGCAGTATTTT. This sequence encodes CASSLRGASTDTQYF.

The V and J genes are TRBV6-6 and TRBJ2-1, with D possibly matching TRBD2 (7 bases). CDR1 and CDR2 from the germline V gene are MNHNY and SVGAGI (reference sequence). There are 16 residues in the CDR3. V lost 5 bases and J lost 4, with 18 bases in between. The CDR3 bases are TGTGCCAGCAGTAATCCGGGCGGGGGCTCTTACAATGAGCAGTTCTTC. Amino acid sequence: CASSNPGGGSYNEQFF.

The DNA for the CDR3 is TGTGCCAGTAGCCATACCAGCTCTGGAAACACCATATATTTT. This codes for CASSHTSSGNTIYF. J is TRBJ1-3 and V is TRBV19; D uncertain. The germline V and J ends were trimmed by 6 bases and 0 bases, with 9 bases remaining between them. The CDR3 covers 14 residues. Germline lookup yields CDR1 LNHDA and CDR2 SQIVND (reference sequence). Combining the CDR3 with reference TRBV19 and TRBJ1-3 gives the whole variable domain DGGITQSPKYLFRKEGQNVTLSCEQNLNHDAMYWYRQDPGQGLRLIYYSQIVNDFQKGDIAEGYSVSREKKESFPLTVTSAQKNPTAFYLCASSHTSSGNTIYFGEGSWLTVV.

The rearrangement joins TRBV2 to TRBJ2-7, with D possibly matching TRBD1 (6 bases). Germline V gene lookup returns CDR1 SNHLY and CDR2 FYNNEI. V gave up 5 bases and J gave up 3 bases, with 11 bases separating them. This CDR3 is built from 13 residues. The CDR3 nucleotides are TGTGCCAGCAGTTTGACAGGTCGCTACGAGCAGTACTTC. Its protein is CASSLTGRYEQYF.

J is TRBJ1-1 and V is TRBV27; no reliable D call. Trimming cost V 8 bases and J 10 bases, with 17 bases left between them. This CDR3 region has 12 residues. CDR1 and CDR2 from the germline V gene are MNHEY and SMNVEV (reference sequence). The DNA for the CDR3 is TGTGCCAGCCGGATGAGATTTGGCGGAGCTTTCTTT. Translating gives CASRMRFGGAFF.

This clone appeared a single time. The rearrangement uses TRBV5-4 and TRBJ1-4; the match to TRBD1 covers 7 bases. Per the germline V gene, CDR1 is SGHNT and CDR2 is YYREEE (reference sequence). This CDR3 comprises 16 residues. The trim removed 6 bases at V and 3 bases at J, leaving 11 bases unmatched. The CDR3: CASTTGPLGSNEKLFF. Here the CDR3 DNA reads TGTGCCAGCACGACAGGGCCCTTAGGGTCTAATGAAAAACTGTTTTTT.

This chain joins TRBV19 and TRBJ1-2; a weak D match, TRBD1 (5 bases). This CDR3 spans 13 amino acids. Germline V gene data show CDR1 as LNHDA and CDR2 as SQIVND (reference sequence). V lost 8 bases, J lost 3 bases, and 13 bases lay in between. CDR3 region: CASSWGSYYGYTF. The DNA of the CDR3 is TGTGCCAGTTCTTGGGGCTCCTACTATGGCTACACCTTC.

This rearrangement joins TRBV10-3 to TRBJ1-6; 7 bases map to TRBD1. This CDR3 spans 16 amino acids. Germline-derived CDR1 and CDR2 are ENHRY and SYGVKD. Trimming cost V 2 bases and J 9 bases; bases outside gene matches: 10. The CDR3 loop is CAISEQPGQQGSPLHF. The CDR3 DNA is TGTGCCATCAGTGAGCAACCGGGACAGCAGGGTTCACCCCTCCACTTT.

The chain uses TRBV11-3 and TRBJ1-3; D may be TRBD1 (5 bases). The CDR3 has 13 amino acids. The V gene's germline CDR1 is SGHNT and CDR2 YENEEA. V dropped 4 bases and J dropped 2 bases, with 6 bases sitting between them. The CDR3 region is CASSSGTGNTIYF. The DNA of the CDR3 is TGTGCCAGCAGCTCAGGGACTGGAAACACCATATATTTT.